Sequencing of this T cell receptor (beta chain) was carried out in a study of blood T cell repertoires in COVID-19. On this clone itself: Other DNA variants within this sample encode the same CDR3.

Here immunoSEQ multiplex PCR was the method, and the copy in TCRdb shows in-frame clones only, minus some. The table lists tens of thousands of clones, approximately 85% of them singletons. Sequencing was done on a sample of peripheral blood. This receptor was taken from a man in his 60s with active or convalescent COVID-19.

CDR3 bases: TGTGCCAGTAGTATTTTGGGGACAGGCCCAGATACGCAGTATTTT. Residues: CASSILGTGPDTQYF. The chain has TRBV19 and TRBJ2-3; TRBD1 matches at 8 bases. V lost 3 bases and J lost 4; bases outside the gene matches: 6. Germline V gene sequence: CDR1 LNHDA, CDR2 SQIVND (reference sequence). This CDR3 is built from 15 residues.